This entry is about one T cell receptor beta chain. Its specificity is not known. The record originates from a study of cytomegalovirus exposure and HLA in healthy donors. Overall study context: The Caucasian-associated ancestry cluster contained 81% of the approximately 400 genotyped donors.

This CDR3 spans 15 amino acids. With 6 bases clipped from V and 4 bases from J, the junction kept 8 bases outside the gene matches. The germline V gene encodes CDR1 SEHNR and CDR2 FQNEAQ (reference sequence). PCR amplification relied on 60 Vbeta primers (plus 13 Jbeta primers). TCRdb's table, derived via immunoSEQ multiplex PCR, lists solely in-frame clones and lacks some. The table lists approximately 140,000 clones, 75% to 85% of them singletons. Study-level findings and limits: Among TCR beta chains, those listed as cytomegalovirus-associated numbered under 200. Immune exposure information comprised only CMV serostatus.

The chain uses TRBV7-9 and TRBJ2-1, with 8 bases identical to TRBD2. What was sequenced was PBMCs. The receptor was derived from a man aged 50-59 years in good health and CMV-seropositive. The CDR3 loop reads CASRPSGSSYNEQFF. As DNA, the CDR3 is TGTGCCAGCAGGCCAAGCGGGAGTTCATACAATGAGCAGTTCTTC.